This T cell receptor (beta chain) was identified during a study of blood T cell repertoires in COVID-19. Study-wide context: Italy, Spain and the United States were the sources of the convalescent and acute COVID-19 samples. T cells, B-cell-depleted T cells, or PBMCs supplied cDNA or gDNA.

Original methodology: Estimation of nucleated cell counts relied on the amplification of reference gene primers. Produced via immunoSEQ multiplex PCR; TCRdb's table is partial and in-frame only. That table furnishes V, J and clone size, whereas the DNA furnished D and trimming. The table shows about 17,000 clones, with approximately 92% occurring only once. V was trimmed by 2 bases and J by 3 bases, leaving 8 bases between them. From germline, CDR1 is LGHNT and CDR2 FRNRAP. The CDR3 has 13 amino acids. The specimen sequenced was peripheral blood. This TCR came from a man aged 60 to 75 with active COVID-19. The chain carries TRBV12-5 and TRBJ2-7; D gene uncertain. The DNA for the CDR3 is TGTGCTAGTGGTTTGAGCACCCTCTACGAGCAGTACTTC. Protein product: CASGLSTLYEQYF.